This T cell receptor beta chain originates from a study of T cell repertoires in cytomegalovirus infection. Study summary: TCR beta signatures that were public indicated CMV infection and matching HLA type.

Trimming shortened V by 2 bases and J by 6 bases, and 16 bases separated the two germline ends. The CDR3 is made up of 15 amino acids. Germline CDR1 and CDR2: LGHNA and YSLEER. This clonotype showed up just a few times. Its antigen is still unknown. TCRdb processed the reads anew with MiXCR; each CDR3 protein has one entry. The sample includes under 150,000 distinct CDR3 sequences, under 30% seen only once; the top ten take about 37%. Whole-study findings and limits: Summed public TCR beta family frequency identified CMV carriers bearing the relevant HLA. Clonotype analysis showed dominance of the ex vivo response by HLA-C-restricted CMV-specific TCR beta clonotypes.

The receptor comes from a human donor in good health (CMV status not recorded). Some clones in this sample may be carry-over from other donors' samples. The chain has TRBV4-3 and TRBJ1-2; D ambiguous. The sample comprised PBMCs, sequenced either directly or after in vitro stimulation (not recorded which). CDR3 coding DNA: TGCGCCAGCAGCCAATTCGGCGGGGAAAGGCATGGCTACACCTTC. Translating it yields CASSQFGGERHGYTF.